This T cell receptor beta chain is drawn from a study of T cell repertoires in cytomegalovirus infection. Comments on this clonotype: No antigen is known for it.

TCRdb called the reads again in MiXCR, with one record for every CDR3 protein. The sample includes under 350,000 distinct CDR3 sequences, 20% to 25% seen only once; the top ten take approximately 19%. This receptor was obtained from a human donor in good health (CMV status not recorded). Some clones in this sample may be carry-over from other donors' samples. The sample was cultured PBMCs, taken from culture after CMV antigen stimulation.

In DNA, the CDR3 is TGTGCCAGCAGCATCCGGACAGGCCGCCTGAACACTGAAGCTTTCTTT. It translates to CASSIRTGRLNTEAFF. V gene TRBV11-2 combines with J gene TRBJ1-1; 7 nucleotides match TRBD1. The CDR3 spans 16 residues. Germline V gives CDR1 SGHAT, CDR2 FQNNGV. Trimming removed 5 bases from V and 0 bases from J; junction bases left unmatched: 9.